The 29 T cell receptor beta chains in this list originate from one sample, sequenced in a study of vaccination and CD4 T cells after COVID-19. Treatment reported: approximately nine-day PBMC culture with coronavirus spike peptide pools or control peptides (ViraFEST assay). These receptors have no identified antigens. Scientists ran DNA taken from cultured CD4+ T cells through the Oncomine TCR Beta short-read assay for sequencing. TCRdb reanalysed the PCR reads using MiXCR and keeps one entry per CDR3 protein. The sample includes around 12,000 distinct CDR3 sequences, 35% to 50% of them seen just once. Sequencing was performed on cultured CD4+ T cells from blood. These receptor sequences come from a human donor with COVID-19.

CDR3 residues: CASSLSGQSHEQYF. The CDR3 nucleotides read TGTGCCAGTAGTCTTTCAGGGCAGAGCCACGAGCAGTACTTC. The V and J genes are TRBV19 and TRBJ2-7, with D perhaps matching TRBD1 (5 bases). The CDR3 covers 14 residues. V gave up 5 bases and J gave up 5 bases, with 16 bases separating them. The V gene's germline CDR1 is LNHDA and CDR2 SQIVND (reference sequence).

This clonotype showed up just once. V gene TRBV19 combines with J gene TRBJ2-3, with 9 bases identical to TRBD1. The germline V gene encodes CDR1 LNHDA and CDR2 SQIVND (reference sequence). The CDR3 is 16 amino acids. Losses at the gene ends were 6 bases for V and 3 bases for J; bases not matched to a gene: 10. The CDR3 DNA is TGTGCCAGTAGCCCCGCCCCGACAGGGGGAACAGATACGCAGTATTTT. It translates to CASSPAPTGGTDTQYF.

The chain uses TRBV15 and TRBJ2-2; 8 nucleotides line up with TRBD1. Germline V CDR1 and CDR2: LNHNV, YYDKDF (reference sequence). Trimming cost V 3 bases and J 6 bases; bases outside gene matches: 3. There are 14 residues in the CDR3. The CDR3 coding sequence is TGTGCCACCAGCAGGGACAGGGTCGCCGGGGAGCTGTTTTTT. Its protein is CATSRDRVAGELFF.

The J gene is TRBJ2-3, the V gene TRBV27, with 9 bases aligning to TRBD2. This CDR3 comprises 15 residues. Germline V CDR1 and CDR2: MNHEY, SMNVEV (reference sequence). Unmatched junction bases numbered 3, after V lost 5 bases and J lost 0 bases. The CDR3 sequence is CASSQAGGSTDTQYF. The CDR3, as DNA: TGTGCCAGCAGTCAAGCGGGGGGTAGCACAGATACGCAGTATTTT.

This clonotype was seen only a few times. This rearrangement joins TRBV5-1 to TRBJ2-5, with 8 bases fitting TRBD2. V trimming: 3 bases; J trimming: 5 bases; junction bases outside the gene matches: 3. This CDR3 is 13 amino acids long. The V gene's germline CDR1 is SGHRS and CDR2 YFSETQ. The CDR3 spells CASSSGGAETQYF. DNA for the CDR3: TGCGCCAGCAGCTCCGGGGGGGCCGAGACCCAGTACTTC.

This clonotype was picked up a small number of times. This rearrangement joins TRBV27 to TRBJ1-5; D may be TRBD1 (6 bases). CDR3 length equals 15 residues. Deletions cut 8 bases from V and 4 bases from J, with 18 bases between. CDR1 is MNHEY, CDR2 SMNVEV, per germline (reference sequence). As DNA, the CDR3 is TGTGCCAGCCAGTTTAGGGGGGCGTGGAATCAGCCCCAGCATTTT. This encodes CASQFRGAWNQPQHF.

This clonotype was seen a few times. J is TRBJ1-3 and V is TRBV11-2, with TRBD1 as a possible D gene (6 bases). V gave up 7 bases and J gave up 7 bases, with 17 bases separating them. Germline V gene sequence: CDR1 SGHAT, CDR2 FQNNGV. The CDR3 has 14 residues. The CDR3 region is CASKHRVSGNTIYF. Here the CDR3 DNA reads TGTGCCAGCAAACACAGGGTGTCCGGCAACACCATATATTTT.

The rearrangement uses TRBV27 and TRBJ2-7; 10 nucleotides agree with TRBD1. J gave up 4 bases and V 4 bases, and 13 bases lay outside the gene matches. Germline assignment: CDR1 MNHEY and CDR2 SMNVEV (reference sequence). There are 17 residues in the CDR3. As DNA, the CDR3 is TGTGCCAGCAGTTCCCCGGACCCCCGGGACAGGGGATACGAGCAGTACTTC. Translating it yields CASSSPDPRDRGYEQYF.

The chain's CDR3 is CASSIRRGGGELFF. In DNA, the CDR3 is TGTGCCAGTAGTATACGCAGGGGAGGCGGGGAGCTGTTTTTT. The chain joins TRBV19 to TRBJ2-2, with D perhaps matching TRBD1 or TRBD2 (6 bases each). Trimming cost V 2 bases and J 7 bases, with 11 bases left between them. Germline V lookup: CDR1 LNHDA, CDR2 SQIVND (reference sequence). The length of the CDR3 is 14 residues.

This clonotype has just a few counts. V gene TRBV27 combines with J gene TRBJ1-6; no reliable D call. In germline, CDR1 is MNHEY, CDR2 SMNVEV (reference sequence). The CDR3 has 12 residues. V lost 3 bases, J lost 8 bases, and 5 bases lay in between. CDR3 coding DNA: TGTGCCAGCAGTTTTTCCGATTCACCCCTCCACTTT. Amino acids: CASSFSDSPLHF.

The V and J genes are TRBV28 and TRBJ1-1; 7 bases align to TRBD1. Germline lookup yields CDR1 MDHEN and CDR2 SYDVKM. J lost 0 bases, V lost 5 bases, and 6 bases had no gene match. The CDR3 sequence is 15 residues long. CDR3 sequence (DNA): TGTGCCAGCAGTCGGACAGGAACTATGAACACTGAAGCTTTCTTT. Its protein product is CASSRTGTMNTEAFF.

The V and J genes are TRBV18 and TRBJ1-1; 7 bases align to TRBD1. Trimming removed 3 bases from V and 11 bases from J; junction bases left unmatched: 3. CDR1 is KGHSH, CDR2 LQKENI, per germline. CDR3 length: 11 residues. The CDR3 DNA reads as TGTGCCAGCTCACCCGACAGGGTCGCTTTCTTT. Its translation: CASSPDRVAFF.

In its sample, this clonotype was seen a few times. The chain carries TRBV11-3 and TRBJ2-3; 11 bases line up with TRBD1. The CDR3 sequence is 15 residues long. Per germline, CDR1 SGHNT and CDR2 YENEEA. Trimming at V came to 5 bases and at J to 4 bases, leaving 5 bases not matched to a gene. In DNA form, the CDR3 reads TGTGCCAGCAGCGCCGGACAGGGGGCCGCAGATACGCAGTATTTT. It is translated as CASSAGQGAADTQYF.

This clonotype came up a few times. The chain couples TRBV15 to TRBJ1-5, with a tentative D call TRBD1 (5 bases). Germline values: CDR1 LNHNV, CDR2 YYDKDF (reference sequence). The CDR3 is 19 amino acids. V was pared by 1 base and J by 0 bases, with 19 bases between. CDR3 in amino acids: CATSRGSSGRYNSNQPQHF. CDR3 sequence (DNA): TGTGCCACCAGCAGAGGATCGTCGGGACGTTATAATAGCAATCAGCCCCAGCATTTT.

This chain joins TRBV6-2 or TRBV6-3 and TRBJ1-5; D call uncertain. CDR1 MNHEY and CDR2 SVGEGT come from the germline V gene. This CDR3 is 13 amino acids long. V lost 6 bases to trimming and J lost 5 bases, with 11 bases between them. The DNA for the CDR3 is TGTGCCAGCAGATCCAATCAGTATCAGCCCCAGCATTTT. Translation: CASRSNQYQPQHF.

The genes are TRBV6-1 and TRBJ2-7; perhaps D is TRBD1 or TRBD2 (6 bases each). CDR3 length: 15 amino acids. Between the trimmed V and J ends, which lost 2 bases and 1 base, there was a span of 12 bases. Per germline, CDR1 MNHNS and CDR2 SASEGT. The CDR3 region has the DNA TGTGCCAGCAGTGAATTCCGGGGGCATTCCTACGAGCAGTACTTC. Translating gives CASSEFRGHSYEQYF.

By its share, this clonotype is large. This sequence joins TRBV6-4 and TRBJ2-6, with D unclear. The CDR3 sequence is 16 residues long. CDR1 MRHNA and CDR2 SNTAGT come from the germline V gene. V lost 2 bases and J lost 0, with 8 bases in between. The CDR3 DNA reads as TGTGCCAGCAGTGACGGGCACCACTCTGGGGCCAACGTCCTGACTTTC. This translates into CASSDGHHSGANVLTF.

V is TRBV5-6 and J is TRBJ1-5; D perhaps matches TRBD1 (6 bases). The CDR3 loop spans 15 amino acids. Germline assignment: CDR1 SGHDT and CDR2 YYEEEE. The V end lost 0 bases, the J end lost 3 bases, and 10 bases lay between the germline ends. This chain's CDR3 is CASSLGGQLNQPQHF. The DNA for the CDR3 is TGTGCCAGCAGCTTGGGCGGACAGCTCAATCAGCCCCAGCATTTT.

This chain joins TRBV7-3 and TRBJ2-5; D is ambiguous. Trimming cost V 7 bases and J 4 bases, with 25 bases left between them. Germline lookup yields CDR1 SGHTA and CDR2 FQGTGA. This CDR3 is built from 17 residues. The DNA for the CDR3 is TGTGCCAGCAACCACATCCCCCAGCCGGGCTGTCGAGAGACCCAGTACTTC. Translation gives CASNHIPQPGCRETQYF. Full variable domain (rest looked up from reference TRBV7-3 and TRBJ2-5): GAGVSQTPSNKVTEKGKYVELRCDPISGHTALYWYRQSLGQGPEFLIYFQGTGAADDSGLPNDRFFAVRPEGSVSTLKIQRTERGDSAVYLCASNHIPQPGCRETQYFGPGTRLLVL.

V usage is TRBV24-1 and J usage is TRBJ2-5; D not certain. There are 14 residues in the CDR3. Germline CDR1 KGHDR, CDR2 SFDVKD. Trimming left V 5 bases short and J 1 base short, with 10 bases between. This chain's CDR3 is CATSGGGPQETQYF. The CDR3 nucleotides are TGTGCCACCAGTGGGGGTGGGCCCCAAGAGACCCAGTACTTC.

The CDR3 sequence: CASSPRQAGGTEAFF. CDR3 coding DNA: TGTGCCAGCAGTCCACGACAGGCAGGGGGCACTGAAGCTTTCTTT. The V gene is TRBV6-1, the J gene TRBJ1-1; 7 bases fit TRBD1. V lost 5 bases and J lost 4; bases outside the gene matches: 10. From germline, CDR1 is MNHNS and CDR2 SASEGT. This CDR3 spans 15 amino acids.

This clonotype has a handful of counts. The V call is TRBV7-2, the J call TRBJ1-5; D may be TRBD1 (6 bases). The CDR3 is made up of 13 amino acids. Germline-derived CDR1 and CDR2 are SGHTA and FQGNSA. V lost 8 bases and J lost 4, with 12 bases in between. CDR3 coding DNA: TGTGCCAGCGCACAGGGAACAAATCAGCCCCAGCATTTT. This gives the protein CASAQGTNQPQHF. Full variable domain (rest looked up from reference TRBV7-2 and TRBJ1-5): GAGVSQSPSNKVTEKGKDVELRCDPISGHTALYWYRQSLGQGLEFLIYFQGNSAPDKSGLPSDRFSAERTGGSVSTLTIQRTQQEDSAVYLCASAQGTNQPQHFGDGTRLSIL.

The rearrangement joins TRBV24-1 to TRBJ1-2; D gene unclear. The CDR3 totals 12 residues. V lost 4 bases and J lost 2, with 4 bases in between. Germline loops: CDR1 KGHDR, CDR2 SFDVKD. CDR3 amino acids: CATSERNYGYTF. The DNA of the CDR3 is TGTGCCACCAGTGAGAGAAACTATGGCTACACCTTC.

This clonotype was recorded once. The chain employs TRBV6-2 or TRBV6-3 and TRBJ1-3; 7 bases map to TRBD1. Germline assignment: CDR1 MNHEY and CDR2 SVGEGT. V lost 4 bases and J lost 4; bases outside the gene matches: 16. CDR3 length equals 18 residues. The CDR3 sequence: CASSSNRDRDRRGNTIYF. CDR3 coding DNA: TGTGCCAGCAGTTCGAACCGGGACAGAGATAGACGGGGAAACACCATATATTTT.

The genes are TRBV10-3 and TRBJ2-3; 10 bases are a match to TRBD2. Trimming removed 8 bases from V and 0 bases from J; junction bases left unmatched: 8. There are 16 residues in the CDR3. CDR1 is ENHRY and CDR2 is SYGVKD in the germline V gene. Written as DNA, the CDR3 is TGTGCCATCTCCGGAAGCGGGGGGGATAGCACAGATACGCAGTATTTT. It translates to CAISGSGGDSTDTQYF.

V gene TRBV24-1 combines with J gene TRBJ1-2; D possibly corresponds to TRBD1 (6 bases). Germline CDR1 reads KGHDR; CDR2 reads SFDVKD. V shed 3 bases and J shed 4 bases, with 11 bases lying between them. The CDR3 is made up of 14 amino acids. The CDR3 DNA is TGTGCCACCAGTGATACTGGGACAAGCTATGGCTACACCTTC. Its translation is CATSDTGTSYGYTF.

The rearrangement uses TRBV7-8 and TRBJ1-5; D remains ambiguous. CDR1 and CDR2 from the germline V gene are SGHVS and FQNEAQ. The length of the CDR3 is 18 residues. V gave up 5 bases and J gave up 5 bases, with 25 bases separating them. This CDR3 reads CASSPESVPGLGYQPQHF. The CDR3 DNA reads TGTGCCAGCAGCCCGGAGAGCGTACCAGGCCTAGGGTATCAGCCCCAGCATTTT.

The rearrangement joins TRBV15 to TRBJ1-5; D gene unclear. This CDR3 spans 13 amino acids. The germline V and J ends were trimmed by 7 bases and 2 bases, with 9 bases remaining between them. The germline gives CDR1 LNHNV, CDR2 YYDKDF (reference sequence). The CDR3 nucleotides read TGTGCCACCACGGGAGGCGGCAATCAGCCCCAGCATTTT. Its translation: CATTGGGNQPQHF.

This chain connects TRBV7-9 to TRBJ2-1; D is perhaps TRBD1 (6 bases). The CDR3 loop spans 17 amino acids. Germline assignment: CDR1 SEHNR and CDR2 FQNEAQ (reference sequence). V lost 1 base and J lost 0, with 13 bases in between. In DNA form, the CDR3 reads TGTGCCAGCAGCTTAGTCTCCCAGGGGAGCTCCTACAATGAGCAGTTCTTC. Translation: CASSLVSQGSSYNEQFF.